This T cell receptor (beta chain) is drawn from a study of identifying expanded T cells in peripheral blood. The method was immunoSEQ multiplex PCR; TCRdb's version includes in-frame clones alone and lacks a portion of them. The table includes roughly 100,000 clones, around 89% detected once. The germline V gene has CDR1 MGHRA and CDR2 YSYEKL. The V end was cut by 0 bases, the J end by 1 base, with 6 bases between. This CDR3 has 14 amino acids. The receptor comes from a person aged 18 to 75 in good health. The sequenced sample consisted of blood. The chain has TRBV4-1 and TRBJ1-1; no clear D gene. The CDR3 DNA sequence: TGCGCCAGCAGCCAAGACTTCCAGAACACTGAAGCTTTCTTT. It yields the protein CASSQDFQNTEAFF.